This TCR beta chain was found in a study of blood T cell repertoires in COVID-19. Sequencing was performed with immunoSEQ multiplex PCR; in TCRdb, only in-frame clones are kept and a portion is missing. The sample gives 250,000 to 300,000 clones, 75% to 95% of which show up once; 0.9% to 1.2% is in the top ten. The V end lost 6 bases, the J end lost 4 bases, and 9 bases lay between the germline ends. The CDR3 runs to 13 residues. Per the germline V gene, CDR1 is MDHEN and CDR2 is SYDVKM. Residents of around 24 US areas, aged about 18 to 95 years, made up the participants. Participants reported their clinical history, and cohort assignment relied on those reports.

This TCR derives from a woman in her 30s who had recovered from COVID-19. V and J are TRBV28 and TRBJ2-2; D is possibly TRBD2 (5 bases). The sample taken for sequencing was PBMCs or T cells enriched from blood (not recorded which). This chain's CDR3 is CASRKGLTGELFF. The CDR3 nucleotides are TGTGCCAGCAGGAAAGGACTCACCGGGGAGCTGTTTTTT. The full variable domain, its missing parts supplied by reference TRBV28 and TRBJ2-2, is DVKVTQSSRYLVKRTGEKVFLECVQDMDHENMFWYRQDPGLGLRLIYFSYDVKMKEKGDIPEGYSVSREKKERFSLILESASTNQTSMYLCASRKGLTGELFFGEGSRLTVL.